This T cell receptor beta chain was obtained from a study of identical twins. Whole-study findings and limits: Cord blood beta clonotypes that were abundant carried fewer insertions, and memory repertoires showed no such trend. Modeled out-of-frame TCR alpha sharing in monozygotic twins fell below observed levels.

Comment on this clonotype: Its antigen is still unknown.

Template switching (which added a universal primer site) was used, and cDNA carried unique molecular identifiers. TCRdb fed the 5' RACE reads into MiXCR, producing one record per CDR3 protein. The table shows 650,000 to 750,000 distinct CDR3 sequences, with around 20% occurring only once. The CDR3 is made up of 15 amino acids. V was shortened by 2 bases and J by 6 bases, with 17 bases between the two germline ends. Germline CDR1 is SGHAT and CDR2 is FQNNGV. This same sample was also taken into another study, of T cells expressing NK-cell markers. That publication notes: Sorted CD3+CD56-NKG2C+, CD3+CD56+NKG2C+ and CD3+CD56+NKG2C- T cells supplied the TCR beta repertoires.

The TCR was taken from a woman under 30 in good health. This chain links TRBV11-2 with TRBJ2-7; D uncertain. Sequenced input: PBMCs. The CDR3 coding sequence is TGTGCCAGCAGCTTACACAGTCCTAGTTCGTCCGAGCAGTACTTC. Encoded protein: CASSLHSPSSSEQYF.